This T cell receptor (beta chain) was sequenced during a study of Ad26.COV2.S vaccination and SARS-CoV-2 variants. About the study: By the intramuscular route, Ad26.COV2.S was given once, or twice 56 days apart. Regarding the study as a whole: Post-vaccination breadth of spike-specific CD8+ and CD4+ T cell responses was reportedly substantial.

Note on this clone: As yet, its antigen is unknown.

Trimming removed 5 bases at V and 5 bases at J, with 18 bases between. Germline V lookup: CDR1 SGHTA, CDR2 FQGNSA. The CDR3 spans 15 residues. Sequencing was performed with immunoSEQ multiplex PCR; in TCRdb, only in-frame clones are kept and a portion is missing. The data hold about 380,000 clones, with about four fifths observed a single time. As to treatment: around 19 received Ad26.COV2.S at low or high dose, single or two shots; five or six received placebo; per-sample allocation not given. Material that was analyzed had been drawn on day 63 after the first vaccine or placebo injection. The specimen comprised peripheral blood, sampled in a trial of Ad26.COV2.S vaccine versus placebo. The J gene is TRBJ1-2, the V gene TRBV7-2; D is undetermined. The sequence was collected from a person between 18 and 65 years old who received the Ad26.COV2.S COVID-19 vaccine or a placebo. DNA for the CDR3: TGTGCCAGCAGCCACCTACGACGGTCCCTATATGGCTACACCTTC. Translating gives CASSHLRRSLYGYTF.